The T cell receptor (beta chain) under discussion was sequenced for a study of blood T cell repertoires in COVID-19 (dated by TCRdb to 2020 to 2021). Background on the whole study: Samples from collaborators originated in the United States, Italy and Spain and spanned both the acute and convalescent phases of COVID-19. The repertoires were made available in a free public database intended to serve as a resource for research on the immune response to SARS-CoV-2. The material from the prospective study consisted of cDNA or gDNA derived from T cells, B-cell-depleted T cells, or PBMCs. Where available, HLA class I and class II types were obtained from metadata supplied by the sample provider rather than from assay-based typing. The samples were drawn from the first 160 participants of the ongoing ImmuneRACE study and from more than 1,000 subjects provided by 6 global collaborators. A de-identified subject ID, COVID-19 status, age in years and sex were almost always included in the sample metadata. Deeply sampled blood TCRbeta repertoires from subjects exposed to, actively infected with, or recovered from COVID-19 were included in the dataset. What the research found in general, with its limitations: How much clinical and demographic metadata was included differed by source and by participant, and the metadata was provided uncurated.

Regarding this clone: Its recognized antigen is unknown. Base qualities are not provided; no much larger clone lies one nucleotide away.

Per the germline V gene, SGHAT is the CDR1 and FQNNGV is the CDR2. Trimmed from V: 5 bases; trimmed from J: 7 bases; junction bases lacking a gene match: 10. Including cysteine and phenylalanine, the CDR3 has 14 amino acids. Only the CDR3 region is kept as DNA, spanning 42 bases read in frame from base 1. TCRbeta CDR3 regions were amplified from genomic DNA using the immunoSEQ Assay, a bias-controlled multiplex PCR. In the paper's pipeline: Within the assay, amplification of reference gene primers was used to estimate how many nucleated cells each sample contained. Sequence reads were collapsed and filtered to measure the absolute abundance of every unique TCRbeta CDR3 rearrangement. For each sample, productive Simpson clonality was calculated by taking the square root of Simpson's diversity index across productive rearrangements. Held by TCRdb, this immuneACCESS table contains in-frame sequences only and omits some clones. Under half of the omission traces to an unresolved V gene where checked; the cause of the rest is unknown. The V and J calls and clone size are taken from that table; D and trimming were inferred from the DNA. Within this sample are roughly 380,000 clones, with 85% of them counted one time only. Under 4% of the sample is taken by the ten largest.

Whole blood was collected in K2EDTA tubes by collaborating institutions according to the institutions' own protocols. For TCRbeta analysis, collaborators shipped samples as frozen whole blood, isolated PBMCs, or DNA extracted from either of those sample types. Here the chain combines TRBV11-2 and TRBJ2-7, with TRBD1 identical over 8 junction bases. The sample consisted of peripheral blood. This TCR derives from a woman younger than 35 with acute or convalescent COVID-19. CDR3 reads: CASSKQDREREQYF. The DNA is TGTGCCAGCAGCAAGCAGGACAGGGAGCGGGAGCAGTACTTC.